This TCR beta chain is from a study of response to subunit inactivated influenza vaccine listed by TCRdb under 2018. Some background on the complete study: To follow how T cells responded to a trivalent subunit inactivated influenza vaccine, the researchers relied on deep quantitative profiling of the T cell receptor repertoire.

This clonotype came up a few times. Its cognate antigen has yet to be identified. One base away there is no much larger clone; base qualities are not given. Trimming removed 2 bases from V and 7 bases from J, leaving 6 bases between the germline ends. The CDR3 numbers 12 residues from cysteine through phenylalanine. Only CDR3 DNA is held: 36 bases, read in frame from base 1. CDR1 and CDR2 are drawn from the germline V gene: SGHTA, FQGNSA. Libraries were made using RT-PCR. Data came from an Illumina HiSeq 2500. The public reads were reprocessed in TCRdb via fastp at Q25 and MiXCR, keeping in-frame beta chains. Identical CDR3 protein sequences are pooled into one entry, listed with their most common genes and DNA. The sample yields about 700,000 distinct CDR3 sequences; less than 15% were counted once. The leading ten clones occupy 6% to 9.5% of the sample. Study-wide findings and limitations: The authors suggested that each seasonal influenza vaccination may recruit only a limited number of new T cells.

The rearranged chain carries TRBV7-2 and TRBJ1-5; no confident D gene assignment can be made. The sample here was PBMCs from blood, taken roughly 2 weeks before vaccination. This clonotype was sampled from a man in his fifties who received an inactivated influenza vaccine. Donor details come from another sample of the same person, matched by shared clones. The sequenced DNA is TGTGCCAGCAGCTTAATGGGGCAGCCCCAGCATTTT. This sequence encodes CASSLMGQPQHF.